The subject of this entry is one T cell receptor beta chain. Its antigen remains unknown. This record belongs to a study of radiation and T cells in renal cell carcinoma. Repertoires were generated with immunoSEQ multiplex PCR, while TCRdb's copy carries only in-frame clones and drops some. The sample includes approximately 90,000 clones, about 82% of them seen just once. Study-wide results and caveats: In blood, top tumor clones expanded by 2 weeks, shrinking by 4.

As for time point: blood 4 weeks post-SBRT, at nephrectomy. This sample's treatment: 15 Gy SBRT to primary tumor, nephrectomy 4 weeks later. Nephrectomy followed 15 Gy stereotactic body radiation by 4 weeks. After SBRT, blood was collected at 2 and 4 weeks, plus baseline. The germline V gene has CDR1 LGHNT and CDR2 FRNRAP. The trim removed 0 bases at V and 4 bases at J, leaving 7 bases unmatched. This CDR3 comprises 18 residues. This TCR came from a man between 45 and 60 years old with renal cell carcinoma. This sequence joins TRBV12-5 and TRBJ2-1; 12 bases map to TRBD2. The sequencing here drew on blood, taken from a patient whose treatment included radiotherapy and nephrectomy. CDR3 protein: CASGLVLLAGGIYNEQFF. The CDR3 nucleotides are TGTGCTAGTGGTTTGGTACTCCTAGCGGGGGGGATATACAATGAGCAGTTCTTC.